What follows is one T cell receptor beta chain and its context. There is no known antigen for this receptor. A read error may explain this, as a much larger clone is one base away. This entry is derived from a study of tumor and adjacent non-tumor tissue in lung cancer (dated by TCRdb to the late 2010s). Regarding the study in general: By cancer type, the cohort comprised 11 to 12 adenocarcinoma patients, a couple of squamous cell carcinoma patients and 1 small cell lung cancer patient. TCRbeta CDR3 sequencing was performed on more than 25 paired specimens, with one tumor sample and one normal lung sample collected per patient. Among the roughly 15 patients, ages ranged from about 30 to 85 years, about 10 were men and 5 were women, and disease was TNM stage I to III. Bulk TCRbeta repertoires were compared between lung tumor tissue and matched distant non-tumor lung tissue obtained from fewer than 16 lung cancer patients. Sequencing produced some 130,000,000 productive TCRbeta reads in total, an average of approximately 4.2 million reads per sample. The paper as a whole reports these results and caveats: Significantly higher TCR diversity (inverse Simpson) was observed in tumor tissue than in normal lung tissue (approximately 440 vs 150, P = 0.0075, Mann-Whitney U test). Neither the sequencing platform nor unique molecular identifiers are named or mentioned anywhere in the methods. The top 100 clones made up a significantly larger cumulative share of the repertoire in normal lung than in tumor tissue. Younger patients had significantly higher TCR diversity, and higher tumor TCR diversity was associated with shorter overall and disease-free survival. Only approximately 14 patients were in the cohort, and the authors stated that larger samples and more detailed clinical data are needed. Peripheral blood was not sequenced, so blood TCRbeta repertoires in these lung cancer patients were not examined.

RNA was isolated from bulk unsorted tissue, and RNA quality was assessed with a NanoDrop ND-1000 and an Agilent 2100. Normal lung samples were distant non-tumor tissue taken more than 3 cm from the tumor edge. Donors were newly diagnosed lung cancer patients admitted for thoracic surgery in China between August and November 2014, without prior chemotherapy. Patients with previous radiotherapy or chemotherapy, or with another concurrent cancer, were excluded from the study. Pieces of surgical tissue measuring 1-2 cm3 were kept in RNAlater solution and stored at -80 degrees C until use. The library came from multiplex PCR. Sequencing instrument: Illumina HiSeq 2500. TCRbeta libraries were constructed through three rounds of nested PCR with primers (Table S4) according to protocols modified from ARM-PCR. Before sequencing, PCR products in the 200-500 bp range were cut out of the gel and cleaned up using the QIAquick gel extraction kit. In the original analysis: Reads were cleaned using Trimmomatic, were merged into complete CDR3 sequences using FLASH, and were assigned to V(D)J germline segments using MiTCR. Clonal diversity was calculated as the inverse Simpson's index using VDJtools. A read counted as productive if the sequence was in-frame and lacked a premature stop codon. TCRdb redid the processing of the public reads, applying fastp at Q25 and MiXCR, and retained in-frame beta chains. Entries are consolidated by CDR3 protein sequence, retaining the most common genes and DNA. The V and J calls and clone size are TCRdb's, not the authors'. The sample table lists about 80,000 distinct CDR3 sequences, about four fifths of them with a count of one. The top ten hold approximately 51% of the sample.

The germline V gene supplies CDR1 MRHNA and CDR2 SNTAGT. Spanning cysteine to phenylalanine, the CDR3 consists of 14 amino acids. Solely the CDR3 DNA is kept, with 42 bases framed from the first base. The sample consisted of distant non-tumor lung tissue. The sequence was obtained from a man aged 60-69 years with non-small cell lung cancer. This chain joins TRBV6-4 to TRBJ2-2; the D segment might be TRBD1 or TRBD2, since each matches 5 bases. CDR3 reads: CASSSRGDTGVLFF. The DNA sequence reads TGTGCCAGCAGTTCGAGGGGTGACACCGGGGTGCTGTTTTTT.